Listed here are 15 T cell receptor beta chains from one sample, sequenced in a study of OX40 agonist ivuxolimab in advanced cancers. Measured with immunoSEQ multiplex PCR; TCRdb has only the in-frame clones, and not every one. The sample lists some 64,000 clones; 84% were seen once. This sample comprised CD4+ or CD8+ T cells sorted from blood, obtained in a trial of the OX40 agonist ivuxolimab. All receptors come from an adult with an advanced solid tumor such as melanoma, head and neck, liver or kidney cancer.

The genes are TRBV5-5 and TRBJ1-2, with TRBD1 as a possible D gene (5 bases). Trimming removed 4 bases at V and 0 bases at J, with 7 bases between. Per germline, CDR1 SGHKS and CDR2 YYEKEE (reference sequence). CDR3 length: 13 amino acids. CDR3 region: CASSTGANYGYTF. The CDR3 nucleotides are TGTGCCAGCAGCACGGGGGCTAACTATGGCTACACCTTC.

This clone was found once. The chain employs TRBV7-9 and TRBJ2-3, with a possible D match to TRBD1 (6 bases). The CDR3 is 17 amino acids. Per germline, CDR1 SEHNR and CDR2 FQNEAQ (reference sequence). Trimming stripped 6 bases from V and 6 bases from J, with 25 bases between. The chain's CDR3 is CASRDTLGAIARDTQYF. For the CDR3, the DNA is TGTGCCAGCAGGGATACCCTGGGGGCCATTGCAAGGGATACGCAGTATTTT.

The genes are TRBV5-1 and TRBJ2-2; 9 nucleotides agree with TRBD2. This CDR3 is built from 17 residues. J was trimmed by 0 bases and V by 0 bases; bases with no gene match: 3. Germline loops: CDR1 SGHRS, CDR2 YFSETQ. The CDR3 loop reads CASSLGRGGANTGELFF. CDR3 sequence (DNA): TGCGCCAGCAGCTTGGGGCGCGGGGGGGCGAACACCGGGGAGCTGTTTTTT.

This rearrangement joins TRBV7-3 to TRBJ2-1; 8 positions match TRBD2. The V gene end was trimmed by 1 base and the J gene end by 0 bases; junction bases not matched to a gene: 5. Germline V gene lookup returns CDR1 SGHTA and CDR2 FQGTGA. CDR3 length: 17 residues. The CDR3 sequence is CASSLIRLAGSYNEQFF. The DNA for the CDR3 is TGTGCCAGCAGCTTAATCCGTCTAGCGGGCTCCTACAATGAGCAGTTCTTC.

This chain links TRBV9 with TRBJ2-7, with 9 bases lining up with TRBD1. The V segment lost 3 bases and the J segment 5 bases; nucleotides outside the gene matches: 9. The length of the CDR3 is 15 residues. CDR1 and CDR2 (germline): SGDLS, YYNGEE. CDR3 coding DNA: TGTGCCAGCAGCGCTGGAAGGGACAGGGAGAACGAGCAGTACTTC. Protein product: CASSAGRDRENEQYF.

The V call is TRBV6-5, the J call TRBJ2-3; 7 bases are a match to TRBD2. The CDR3 runs to 15 residues. The V segment lost 5 bases and the J segment 0 bases; nucleotides outside the gene matches: 5. Germline V gene lookup returns CDR1 MNHEY and CDR2 SVGAGI. CDR3 amino acids: CASSRGGASTDTQYF. The CDR3 bases are TGTGCCAGCAGTCGGGGAGGGGCGAGCACAGATACGCAGTATTTT.

The chain employs TRBV11-2 and TRBJ2-7; tentative D call: TRBD2 (6 bases). With 1 base removed from V and 6 bases from J, the gap between germline ends came to 19 bases. Germline lookup yields CDR1 SGHAT and CDR2 FQNNGV. The CDR3 is 16 residues long. This CDR3 reads CASSLGGTGALREQYF. CDR3 DNA: TGTGCCAGCAGCTTAGGGGGAACGGGAGCTCTCCGCGAGCAGTACTTC.

V and J are TRBV27 and TRBJ2-1, with TRBD2 as a possible D gene (6 bases). The CDR3 totals 14 residues. Germline V gene sequence: CDR1 MNHEY, CDR2 SMNVEV (reference sequence). V gave up 6 bases and J gave up 1 base, with 10 bases separating them. The CDR3 is CASRAGGSYNEQFF. In DNA form, the CDR3 reads TGTGCCAGCAGAGCGGGCGGTTCCTACAATGAGCAGTTCTTC.

This clone was observed a few times. The CDR3 loop is CASSLGVGDTEAFF. CDR3 DNA: TGTGCCAGCAGCTTAGGGGTAGGGGACACTGAAGCTTTCTTT. The rearrangement uses TRBV13 and TRBJ1-1; D is perhaps TRBD1 (5 bases). Trimming removed 0 bases from V and 3 bases from J, with 8 bases in between. The CDR3 covers 14 residues. The germline V gene encodes CDR1 PRHDT and CDR2 FYEKMQ (reference sequence). Looking up the rest from reference TRBV13 and TRBJ1-1 gives the full variable domain: AAGVIQSPRHLIKEKRETATLKCYPIPRHDTVYWYQQGPGQDPQFLISFYEKMQSDKGSIPDRFSAQQFSDYHSELNMSSLELGDSALYFCASSLGVGDTEAFFGQGTRLTVV.

This sequence joins TRBV11-3 and TRBJ2-2; D unclear. CDR3 length: 11 amino acids. The V end was cut by 1 base, the J end by 10 bases, with 4 bases between. Germline loops: CDR1 SGHNT, CDR2 YENEEA. CDR3 coding DNA: TGTGCCAGCAGCTTAGTTTCGGAGCTGTTTTTT. It is translated as CASSLVSELFF. The whole variable domain, filled in from reference TRBV11-3 and TRBJ2-2, reads EAGVVQSPRYKIIEKKQPVAFWCNPISGHNTLYWYLQNLGQGPELLIRYENEEAVDDSQLPKDRFSAERLKGVDSTLKIQPAELGDSAVYLCASSLVSELFFGEGSRLTVL.

This clone was detected a few times. The chain is built from TRBV7-2 and TRBJ2-1; 7 nucleotides match TRBD1. The CDR3 runs 14 residues. With V trimmed by 3 bases and J by 6 bases, 5 bases remained unmatched. Germline-derived CDR1 and CDR2 are SGHTA and FQGNSA. The CDR3 sequence: CASSLTGLSNEQFF. CDR3 DNA: TGTGCCAGCAGCTTGACAGGGTTGAGCAATGAGCAGTTCTTC. Using reference TRBV7-2 and TRBJ2-1 for the parts outside the CDR3, the full variable domain is GAGVSQSPSNKVTEKGKDVELRCDPISGHTALYWYRQSLGQGLEFLIYFQGNSAPDKSGLPSDRFSAERTGGSVSTLTIQRTQQEDSAVYLCASSLTGLSNEQFFGPGTRLTVL.

Only one count was recorded for this clone. This rearrangement joins TRBV10-2 to TRBJ2-7; 11 bases are shared with TRBD1. V was clipped by 3 bases and J by 4 bases; unmatched bases: 8. This CDR3 contains 16 residues. Germline V CDR1 and CDR2: WSHSY, SAAADI. The DNA of the CDR3 is TGCGCCAGCAGTGAAGACGGGACAGGGGGAAAGTACGAGCAGTACTTC. It translates to CASSEDGTGGKYEQYF.

The chain couples TRBV7-2 to TRBJ1-5; D is uncertain. Germline values: CDR1 SGHTA, CDR2 FQGNSA. The CDR3 runs to 15 residues. V lost 7 bases and J lost 3, with 16 bases in between. This CDR3 reads CASTSTGGVNQPQHF. CDR3 coding DNA: TGTGCCAGCACCTCGACGGGTGGGGTCAATCAGCCCCAGCATTTT. Looking up the rest from reference TRBV7-2 and TRBJ1-5 gives the full variable domain: GAGVSQSPSNKVTEKGKDVELRCDPISGHTALYWYRQSLGQGLEFLIYFQGNSAPDKSGLPSDRFSAERTGGSVSTLTIQRTQQEDSAVYLCASTSTGGVNQPQHFGDGTRLSIL.

The chain combines TRBV21-1 with TRBJ2-3; TRBD2 reflects the table's D call only, with no check against the DNA. TRBV21-1 is described as a pseudogene. CDR3 length equals 20 residues. The CDR3 here is CASSTRVGLAGATSTDTQYF. The CDR3 DNA is TGTGCCAGCAGCACTCGGGTGGGACTAGCGGGGGCTACTAGCACAGATACGCAGTATTTT.

This sequence joins TRBV15 and TRBJ2-2; 7 bases are a match to TRBD2. The V segment lost 7 bases and the J segment 0 bases; nucleotides outside the gene matches: 5. Per germline, CDR1 LNHNV and CDR2 YYDKDF (reference sequence). This CDR3 contains 15 residues. The CDR3 nucleotides are TGTGCCACCAAATTACTAGCGACGAACACCGGGGAGCTGTTTTTT. Translation: CATKLLATNTGELFF.